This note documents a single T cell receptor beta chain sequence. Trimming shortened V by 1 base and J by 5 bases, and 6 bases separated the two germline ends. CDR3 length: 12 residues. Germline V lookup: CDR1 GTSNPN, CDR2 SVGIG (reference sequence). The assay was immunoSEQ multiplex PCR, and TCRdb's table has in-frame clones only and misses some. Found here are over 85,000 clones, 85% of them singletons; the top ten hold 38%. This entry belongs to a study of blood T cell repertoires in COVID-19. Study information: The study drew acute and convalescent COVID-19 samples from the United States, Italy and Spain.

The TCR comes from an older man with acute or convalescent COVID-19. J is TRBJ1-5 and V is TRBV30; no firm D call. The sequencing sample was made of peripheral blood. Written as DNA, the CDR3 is TGTGCCTGGAGTGAAAGAGATCAGCCCCAGCATTTT. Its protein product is CAWSERDQPQHF.